This T cell receptor beta chain was documented in a study of control samples from healthy donors and cancer patients. The CDR3 covers 14 residues. V shed 6 bases and J shed 5 bases, with 13 bases lying between them. Germline V CDR1 and CDR2: ENHRY, SYGVKD. Sequencing used immunoSEQ multiplex PCR; TCRdb keeps in-frame clones, though not all of them. The table has around 140,000 clones, 93% seen once. The V gene is TRBV10-3, the J gene TRBJ2-2; D gene unclear. This TCR came from a man aged 18 to 30 in good health. The specimen was blood. The CDR3 bases are TGTGCCATCAGCCCTTCGACGGAGACCGGGGAGCTGTTTTTT. Protein product: CAISPSTETGELFF.